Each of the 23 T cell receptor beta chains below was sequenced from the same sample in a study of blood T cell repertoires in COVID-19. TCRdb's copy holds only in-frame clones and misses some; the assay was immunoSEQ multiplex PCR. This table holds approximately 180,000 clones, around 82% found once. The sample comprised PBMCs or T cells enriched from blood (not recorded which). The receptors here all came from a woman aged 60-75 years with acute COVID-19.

CDR3 DNA: TGTGCCTGGAGGGCCTCCGACAGGGGGCTCGTCGAAGCTTTCTTT. This gives the protein CAWRASDRGLVEAFF. The chain couples TRBV30 to TRBJ1-1; 10 bases agree with TRBD1. J was trimmed by 8 bases and V by 3 bases; bases with no gene match: 12. In germline, CDR1 is GTSNPN, CDR2 SVGIG (reference sequence). The CDR3 has 15 amino acids. The whole variable domain, filled in from reference TRBV30 and TRBJ1-1, reads SQTIHQWPATLVQPVGSPLSLECTVEGTSNPNLYWYRQAAGRGLQLLFYSVGIGQISSEVPQNLSASRPQDRQFILSSKKLLLSDSGFYLCAWRASDRGLVEAFFGQGTRLTVV.

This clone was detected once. The chain's CDR3 is CASSGGGGLSYEQYF. CDR3 coding DNA: TGCGCCAGCAGCGGAGGAGGGGGCCTATCCTACGAGCAGTACTTC. The rearrangement joins TRBV5-1 to TRBJ2-7, with a tentative D call TRBD1 (7 bases). The V gene lost 4 bases and the J gene lost 1 base, with 15 bases spanning the gap. Germline V gives CDR1 SGHRS, CDR2 YFSETQ. The CDR3 has 15 amino acids.

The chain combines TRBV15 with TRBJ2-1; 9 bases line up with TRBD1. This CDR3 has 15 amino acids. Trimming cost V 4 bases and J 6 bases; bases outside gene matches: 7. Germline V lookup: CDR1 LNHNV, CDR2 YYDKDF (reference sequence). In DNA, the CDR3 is TGTGCCACCAGCACCGGGACAGGGACGATCAATGAGCAGTTCTTC. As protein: CATSTGTGTINEQFF.

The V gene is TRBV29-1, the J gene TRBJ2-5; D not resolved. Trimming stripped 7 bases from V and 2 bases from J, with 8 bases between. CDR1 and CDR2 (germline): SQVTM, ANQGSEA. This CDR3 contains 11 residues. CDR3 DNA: TGCAGCGCCGTCCCGCAAGAGACCCAGTACTTC. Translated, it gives CSAVPQETQYF.

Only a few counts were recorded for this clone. The CDR3 protein is CASSLGGGSTQWYF. The CDR3 nucleotides are TGTGCCAGCAGCTTAGGCGGGGGGTCCACACAATGGTATTTT. This sequence joins TRBV7-2 and TRBJ2-3, with 8 positions matching TRBD2. The CDR3 runs to 14 residues. V shed 1 base, J shed 14 bases, and the junction held 11 bases outside the gene matches. The germline V gene has CDR1 SGHTA and CDR2 FQGNSA.

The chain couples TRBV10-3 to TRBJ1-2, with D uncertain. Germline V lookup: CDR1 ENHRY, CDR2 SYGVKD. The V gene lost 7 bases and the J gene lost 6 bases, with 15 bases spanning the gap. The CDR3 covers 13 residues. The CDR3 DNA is TGTGCCATCACCAGATCCGAACGCCATGGCTACACCTTC. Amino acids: CAITRSERHGYTF.

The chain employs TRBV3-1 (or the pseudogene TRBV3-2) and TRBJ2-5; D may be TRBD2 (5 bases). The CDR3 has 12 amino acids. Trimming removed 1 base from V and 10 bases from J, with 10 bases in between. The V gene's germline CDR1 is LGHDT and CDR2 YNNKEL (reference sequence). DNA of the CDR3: TGTGCCAGCAGCCAAGTCGTACGGGACCAGTACTTC. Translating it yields CASSQVVRDQYF.

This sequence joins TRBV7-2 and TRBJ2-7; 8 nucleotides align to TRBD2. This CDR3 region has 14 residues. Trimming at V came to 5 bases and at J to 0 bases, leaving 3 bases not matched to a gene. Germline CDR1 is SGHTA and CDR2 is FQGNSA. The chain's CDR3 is CASSAGGYSYEQYF. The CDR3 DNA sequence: TGTGCCAGCAGCGCGGGGGGCTACTCCTACGAGCAGTACTTC.

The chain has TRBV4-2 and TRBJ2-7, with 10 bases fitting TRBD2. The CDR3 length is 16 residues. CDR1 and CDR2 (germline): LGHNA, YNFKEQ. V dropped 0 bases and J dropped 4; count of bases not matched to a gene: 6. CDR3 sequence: CASSQDLGLAAYEQYF. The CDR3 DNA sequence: TGTGCCAGCAGCCAAGATCTCGGACTAGCGGCTTACGAGCAGTACTTC.

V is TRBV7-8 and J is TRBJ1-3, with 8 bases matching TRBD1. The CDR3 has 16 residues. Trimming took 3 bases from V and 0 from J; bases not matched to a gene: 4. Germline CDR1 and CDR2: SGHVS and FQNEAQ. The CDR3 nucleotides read TGTGCCAGCAGCTTGGGACAGGCTGCCTCTGGAAACACCATATATTTT. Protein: CASSLGQAASGNTIYF.

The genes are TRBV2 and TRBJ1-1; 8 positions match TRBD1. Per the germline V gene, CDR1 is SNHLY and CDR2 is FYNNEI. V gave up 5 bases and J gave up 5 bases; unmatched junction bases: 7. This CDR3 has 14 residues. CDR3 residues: CASSQYTGGTEAFF. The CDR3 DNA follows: TGTGCCAGCAGTCAGTATACAGGGGGAACTGAAGCTTTCTTT.

CDR3 loop: CASSRVGTGVQPQHF. The DNA for the CDR3 is TGTGCCAGCTCACGAGTCGGGACAGGGGTCCAGCCCCAGCATTTT. The chain has TRBV18 and TRBJ1-5; 10 positions match TRBD1. Losses at the gene ends were 4 bases for V and 7 bases for J; bases not matched to a gene: 7. Germline lookup yields CDR1 KGHSH and CDR2 LQKENI. CDR3 length equals 15 residues.

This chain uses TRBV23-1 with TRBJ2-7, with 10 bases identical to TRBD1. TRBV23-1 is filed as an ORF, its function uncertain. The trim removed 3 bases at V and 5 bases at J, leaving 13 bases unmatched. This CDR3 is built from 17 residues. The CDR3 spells CASSQHPDRGFANEQYV. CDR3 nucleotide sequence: TGCGCCAGCAGTCAGCATCCGGACAGGGGGTTCGCAAACGAGCAGTACGTC.

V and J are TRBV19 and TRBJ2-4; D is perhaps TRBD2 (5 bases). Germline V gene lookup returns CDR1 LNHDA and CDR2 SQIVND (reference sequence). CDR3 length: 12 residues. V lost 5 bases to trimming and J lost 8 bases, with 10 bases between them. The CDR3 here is CASSPTEDIQYF. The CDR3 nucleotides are TGTGCCAGTAGTCCCACGGAGGACATTCAGTACTTC.

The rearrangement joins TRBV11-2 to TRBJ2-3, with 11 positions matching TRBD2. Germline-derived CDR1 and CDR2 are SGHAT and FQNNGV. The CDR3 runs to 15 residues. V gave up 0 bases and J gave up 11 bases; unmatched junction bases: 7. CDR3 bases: TGTGCCAGCAGCTTAGATTTAGCGGGGGGGTCAGGGCAGTATTTT. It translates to CASSLDLAGGSGQYF.

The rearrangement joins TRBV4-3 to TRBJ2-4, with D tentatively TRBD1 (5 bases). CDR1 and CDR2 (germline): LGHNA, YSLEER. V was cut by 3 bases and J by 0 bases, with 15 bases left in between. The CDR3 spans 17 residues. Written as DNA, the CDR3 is TGCGCCAGCAGCCAGAGAGACAGCGCTCTAGCCAAAAACATTCAGTACTTC. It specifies CASSQRDSALAKNIQYF.

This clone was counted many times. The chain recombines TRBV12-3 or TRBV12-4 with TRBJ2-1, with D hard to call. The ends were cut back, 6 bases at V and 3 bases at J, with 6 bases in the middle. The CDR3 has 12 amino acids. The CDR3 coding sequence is TGTGCCAGCAGCCCTTACTACAATGAGCAGTTCTTC. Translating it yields CASSPYYNEQFF.

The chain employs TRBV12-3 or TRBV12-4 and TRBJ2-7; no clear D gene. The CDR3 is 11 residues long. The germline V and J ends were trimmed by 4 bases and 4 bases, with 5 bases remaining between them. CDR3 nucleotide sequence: TGTGCCAGCAGTTCCCTATACGAGCAGTACTTC. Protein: CASSSLYEQYF.

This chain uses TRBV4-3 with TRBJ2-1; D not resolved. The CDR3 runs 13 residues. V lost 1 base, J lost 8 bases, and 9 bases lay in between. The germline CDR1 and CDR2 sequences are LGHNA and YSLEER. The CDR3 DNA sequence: TGCGCCAGCAGCCAAGTAACTTACCATGAGCAGTTCTTC. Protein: CASSQVTYHEQFF.

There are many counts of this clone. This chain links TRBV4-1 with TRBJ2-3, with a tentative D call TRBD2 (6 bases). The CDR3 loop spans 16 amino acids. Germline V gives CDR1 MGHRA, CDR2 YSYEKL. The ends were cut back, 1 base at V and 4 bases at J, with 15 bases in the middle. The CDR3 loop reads CASSQGGSGSPDTQYF. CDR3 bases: TGCGCCAGCAGCCAAGGGGGTAGCGGCTCGCCAGATACGCAGTATTTT.

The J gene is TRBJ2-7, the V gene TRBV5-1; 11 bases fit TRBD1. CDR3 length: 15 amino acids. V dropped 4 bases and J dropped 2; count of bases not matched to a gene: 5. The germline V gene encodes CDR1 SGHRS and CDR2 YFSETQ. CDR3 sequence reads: CASSPGTGGPYEQYV. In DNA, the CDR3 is TGCGCCAGCAGCCCCGGGACAGGGGGACCCTACGAGCAGTACGTC.

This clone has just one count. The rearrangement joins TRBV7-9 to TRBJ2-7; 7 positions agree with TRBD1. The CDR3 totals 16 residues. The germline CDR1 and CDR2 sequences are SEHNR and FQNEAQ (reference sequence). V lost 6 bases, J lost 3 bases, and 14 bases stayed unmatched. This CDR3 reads CASSSTNRGEFYEQYF. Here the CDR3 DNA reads TGTGCCAGCAGTTCTACAAACAGGGGTGAGTTCTACGAGCAGTACTTC.

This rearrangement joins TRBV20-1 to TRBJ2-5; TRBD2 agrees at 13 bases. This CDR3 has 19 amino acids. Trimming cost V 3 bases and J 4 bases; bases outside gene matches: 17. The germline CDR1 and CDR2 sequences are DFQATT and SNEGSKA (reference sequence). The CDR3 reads CSASRSRLAGGLRGETQYF. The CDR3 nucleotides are TGCAGTGCTAGTCGGAGTCGACTAGCGGGAGGATTGAGAGGAGAGACCCAGTACTTC.